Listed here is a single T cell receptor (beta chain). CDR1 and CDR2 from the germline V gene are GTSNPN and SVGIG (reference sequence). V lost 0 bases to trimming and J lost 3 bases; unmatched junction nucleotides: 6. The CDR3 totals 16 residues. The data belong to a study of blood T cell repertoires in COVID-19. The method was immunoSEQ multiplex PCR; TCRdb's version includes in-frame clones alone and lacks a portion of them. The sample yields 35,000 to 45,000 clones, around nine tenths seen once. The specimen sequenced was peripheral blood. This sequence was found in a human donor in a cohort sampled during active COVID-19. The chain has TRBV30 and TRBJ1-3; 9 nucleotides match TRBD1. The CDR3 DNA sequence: TGTGCCTGGAGTGTACCCCGGACAGGGGATGGAAACACCATATATTTT. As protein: CAWSVPRTGDGNTIYF.